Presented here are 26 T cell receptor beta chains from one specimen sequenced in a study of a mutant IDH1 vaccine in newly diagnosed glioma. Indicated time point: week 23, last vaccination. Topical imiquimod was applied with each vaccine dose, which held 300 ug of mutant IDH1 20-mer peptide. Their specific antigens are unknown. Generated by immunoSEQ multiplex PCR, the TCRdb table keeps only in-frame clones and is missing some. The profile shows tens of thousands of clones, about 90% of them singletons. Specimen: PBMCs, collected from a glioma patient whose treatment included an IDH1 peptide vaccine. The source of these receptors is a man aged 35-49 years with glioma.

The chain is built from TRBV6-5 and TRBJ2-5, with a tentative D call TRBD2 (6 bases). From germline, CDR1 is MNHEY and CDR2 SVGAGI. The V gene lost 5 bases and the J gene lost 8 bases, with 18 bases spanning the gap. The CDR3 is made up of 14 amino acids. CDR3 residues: CASSRGTEGQTQYF. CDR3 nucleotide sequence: TGTGCCAGCAGTCGGGGGACTGAGGGGCAAACCCAGTACTTC.

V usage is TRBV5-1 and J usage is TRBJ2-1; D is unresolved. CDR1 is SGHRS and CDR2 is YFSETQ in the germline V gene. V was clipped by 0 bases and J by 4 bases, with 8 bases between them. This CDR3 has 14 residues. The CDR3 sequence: CASSLGPSYNEQFF. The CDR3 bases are TGCGCCAGCAGCTTGGGACCGAGTTACAATGAGCAGTTCTTC. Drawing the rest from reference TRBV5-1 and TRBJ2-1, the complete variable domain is KAGVTQTPRYLIKTRGQQVTLSCSPISGHRSVSWYQQTPGQGLQFLFEYFSETQRNKGNFPGRFSGRQFSNSRSEMNVSTLELGDSALYLCASSLGPSYNEQFFGPGTRLTVL.

The CDR3 region has the DNA TGTGCCAGCAGCTTAGGTTACGCCGGGGGAGATACGCAGTATTTT. Its protein product is CASSLGYAGGDTQYF. The chain links TRBV7-9 to TRBJ2-3; D is perhaps TRBD2 (6 bases). V dropped 1 base and J dropped 5 bases, with 13 bases sitting between them. Germline V gene sequence: CDR1 SEHNR, CDR2 FQNEAQ (reference sequence). The CDR3 loop spans 15 amino acids.

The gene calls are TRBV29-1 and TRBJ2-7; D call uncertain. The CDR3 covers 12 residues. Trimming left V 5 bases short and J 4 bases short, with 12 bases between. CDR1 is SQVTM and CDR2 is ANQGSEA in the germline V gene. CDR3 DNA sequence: TGCAGCGTTAAACGATCCGCGTACGAGCAGTACTTC. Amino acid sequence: CSVKRSAYEQYF.

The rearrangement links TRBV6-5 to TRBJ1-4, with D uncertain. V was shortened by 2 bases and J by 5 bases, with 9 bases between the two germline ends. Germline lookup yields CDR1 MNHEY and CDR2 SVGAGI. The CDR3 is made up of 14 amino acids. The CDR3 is CASSYSTANEKLFF. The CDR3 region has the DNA TGTGCCAGCAGTTACAGTACGGCAAATGAAAAACTGTTTTTT.

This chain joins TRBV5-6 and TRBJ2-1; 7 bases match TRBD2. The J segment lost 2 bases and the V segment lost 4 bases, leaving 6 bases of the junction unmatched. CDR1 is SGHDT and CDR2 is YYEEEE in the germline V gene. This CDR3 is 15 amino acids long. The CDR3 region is CASSPEAGAYNEQFF. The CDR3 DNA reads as TGTGCCAGCAGCCCGGAGGCGGGGGCCTACAATGAGCAGTTCTTC.

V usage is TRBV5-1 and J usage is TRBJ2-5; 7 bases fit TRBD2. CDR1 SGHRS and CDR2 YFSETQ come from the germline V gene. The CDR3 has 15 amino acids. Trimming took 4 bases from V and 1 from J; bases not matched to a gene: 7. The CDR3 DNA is TGCGCCAGCAGCCCCAGGGCTAGCGGCCAAGAGACCCAGTACTTC. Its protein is CASSPRASGQETQYF.

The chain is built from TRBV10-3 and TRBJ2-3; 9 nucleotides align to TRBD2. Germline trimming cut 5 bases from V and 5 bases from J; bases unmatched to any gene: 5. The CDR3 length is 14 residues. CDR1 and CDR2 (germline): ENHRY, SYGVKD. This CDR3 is CAISQGTSLDTQYF. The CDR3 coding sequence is TGTGCCATCAGTCAGGGGACTAGCTTAGATACGCAGTATTTT.

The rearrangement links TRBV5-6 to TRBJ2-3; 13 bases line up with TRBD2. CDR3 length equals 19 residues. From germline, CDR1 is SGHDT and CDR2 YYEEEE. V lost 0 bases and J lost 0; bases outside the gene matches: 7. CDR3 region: CASSLGVLAGGVSTDTQYF. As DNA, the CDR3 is TGTGCCAGCAGCTTGGGAGTACTAGCGGGAGGGGTTAGCACAGATACGCAGTATTTT.

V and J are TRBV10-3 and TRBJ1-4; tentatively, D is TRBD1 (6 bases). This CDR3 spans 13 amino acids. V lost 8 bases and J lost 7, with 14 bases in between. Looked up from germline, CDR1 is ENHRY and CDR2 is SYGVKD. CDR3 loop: CAIGRGQGEKLFF. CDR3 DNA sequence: TGTGCCATCGGACGGGGGCAAGGTGAAAAACTGTTTTTT.

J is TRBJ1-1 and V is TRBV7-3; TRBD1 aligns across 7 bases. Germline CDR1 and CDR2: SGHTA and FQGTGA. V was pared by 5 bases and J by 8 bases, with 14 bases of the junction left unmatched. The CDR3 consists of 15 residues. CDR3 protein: CASSPIPVDREEAFF. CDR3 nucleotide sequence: TGTGCCAGCAGCCCAATCCCCGTCGACAGGGAAGAAGCTTTCTTT.

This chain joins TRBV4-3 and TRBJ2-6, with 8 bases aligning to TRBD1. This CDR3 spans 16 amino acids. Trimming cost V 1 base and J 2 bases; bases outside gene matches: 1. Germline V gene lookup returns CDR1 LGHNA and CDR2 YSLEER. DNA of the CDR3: TGCGCCAGCAGCCAAGGACAGGGGACTGGGGCCAACGTCCTGACTTTC. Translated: CASSQGQGTGANVLTF.

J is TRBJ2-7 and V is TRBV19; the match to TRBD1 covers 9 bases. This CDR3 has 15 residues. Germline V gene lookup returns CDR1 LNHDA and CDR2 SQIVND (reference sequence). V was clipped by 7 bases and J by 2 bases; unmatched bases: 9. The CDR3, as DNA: TGTGCCAGTACTCCCGGGACAGGGCTCCCCTACGAGCAGTACTTC. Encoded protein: CASTPGTGLPYEQYF.

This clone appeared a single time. The CDR3 nucleotides are TGTGCCAGCAGTTTCAGGGGGCGCGGCACTGAAGCTTTCTTT. Its translation: CASSFRGRGTEAFF. The rearrangement uses TRBV6-5 and TRBJ1-1; 8 positions agree with TRBD1. CDR1 is MNHEY, CDR2 SVGAGI, per germline. V was pared by 4 bases and J by 4 bases, with 5 bases of the junction left unmatched. The CDR3 has 14 residues.

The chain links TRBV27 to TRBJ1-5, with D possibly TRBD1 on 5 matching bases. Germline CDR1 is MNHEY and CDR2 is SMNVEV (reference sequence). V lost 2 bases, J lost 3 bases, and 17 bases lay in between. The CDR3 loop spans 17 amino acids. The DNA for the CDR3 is TGTGCCAGCAGTTTACTCAGCGGGGCAGGGCCCAATCAGCCCCAGCATTTT. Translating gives CASSLLSGAGPNQPQHF.

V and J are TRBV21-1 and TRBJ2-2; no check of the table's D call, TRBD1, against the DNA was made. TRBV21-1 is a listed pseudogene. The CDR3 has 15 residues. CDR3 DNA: TGTGCCAGCAGCAATGGACAGGGGGTGGCCGGGGAGCTGTTTTTT. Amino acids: CASSNGQGVAGELFF.

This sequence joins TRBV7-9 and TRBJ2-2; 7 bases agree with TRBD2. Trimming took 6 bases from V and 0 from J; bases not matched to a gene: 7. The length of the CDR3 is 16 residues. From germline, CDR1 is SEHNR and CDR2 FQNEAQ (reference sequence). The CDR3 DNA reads TGTGCCAGCAGACGGACTAGTACCGCGAACACCGGGGAGCTGTTTTTT. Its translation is CASRRTSTANTGELFF.

The CDR3 nucleotides are TGTGCCAGCTCACCTCCCAACGGGAGAGTAAGGGAGACCCAGTACTTC. Translating gives CASSPPNGRVRETQYF. V gene TRBV18 combines with J gene TRBJ2-5; D perhaps matches TRBD2 (6 bases). The CDR3 has 16 residues. Germline-derived CDR1 and CDR2 are KGHSH and LQKENI. V gave up 3 bases and J gave up 5 bases, with 19 bases separating them.

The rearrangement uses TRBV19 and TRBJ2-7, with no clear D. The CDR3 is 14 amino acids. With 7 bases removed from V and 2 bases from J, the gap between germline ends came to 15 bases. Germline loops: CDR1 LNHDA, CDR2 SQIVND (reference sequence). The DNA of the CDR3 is TGTGCCAGTATAAGCGCCAGACCCCCCTACGAGCAGTACTTC. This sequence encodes CASISARPPYEQYF.

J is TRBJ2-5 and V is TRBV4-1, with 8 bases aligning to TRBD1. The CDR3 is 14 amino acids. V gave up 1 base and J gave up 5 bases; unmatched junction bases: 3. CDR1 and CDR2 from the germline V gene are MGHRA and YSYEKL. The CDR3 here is CASSQGDRIETQYF. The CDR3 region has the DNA TGCGCCAGCAGCCAAGGGGACAGGATCGAGACCCAGTACTTC.

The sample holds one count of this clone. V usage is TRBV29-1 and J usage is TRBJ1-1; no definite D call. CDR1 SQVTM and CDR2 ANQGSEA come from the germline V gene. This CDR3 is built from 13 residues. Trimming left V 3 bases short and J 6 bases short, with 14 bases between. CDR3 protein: CSVDSGRGAEAFF. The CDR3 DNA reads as TGCAGCGTTGATTCGGGCCGTGGGGCTGAAGCTTTCTTT.

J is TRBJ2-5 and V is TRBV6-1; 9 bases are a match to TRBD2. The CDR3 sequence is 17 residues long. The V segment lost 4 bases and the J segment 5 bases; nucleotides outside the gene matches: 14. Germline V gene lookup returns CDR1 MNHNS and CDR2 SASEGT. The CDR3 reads CASSVGLAISRGETQYF. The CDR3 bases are TGTGCCAGCAGTGTAGGACTAGCGATTTCACGAGGGGAGACCCAGTACTTC.

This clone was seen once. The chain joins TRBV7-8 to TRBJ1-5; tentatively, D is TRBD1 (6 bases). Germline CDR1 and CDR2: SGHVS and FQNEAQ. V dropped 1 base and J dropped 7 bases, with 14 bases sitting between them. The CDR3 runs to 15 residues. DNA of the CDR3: TGTGCCAGCAGCTTAGGGGTCCGGGACACCCAGCCCCAGCATTTT. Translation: CASSLGVRDTQPQHF.

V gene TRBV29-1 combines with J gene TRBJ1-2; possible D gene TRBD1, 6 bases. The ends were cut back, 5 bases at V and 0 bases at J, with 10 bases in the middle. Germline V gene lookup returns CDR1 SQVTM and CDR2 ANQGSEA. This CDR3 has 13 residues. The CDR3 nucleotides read TGCAGCGTTTTACAGGGCCCTAACTATGGCTACACCTTC. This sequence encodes CSVLQGPNYGYTF.

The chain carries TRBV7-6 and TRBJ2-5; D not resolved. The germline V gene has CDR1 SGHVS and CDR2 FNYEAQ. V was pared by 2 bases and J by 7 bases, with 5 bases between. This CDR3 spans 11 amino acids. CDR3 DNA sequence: TGTGCCAGCAGCTTAAAAGCGACCCAGTACTTC. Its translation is CASSLKATQYF.

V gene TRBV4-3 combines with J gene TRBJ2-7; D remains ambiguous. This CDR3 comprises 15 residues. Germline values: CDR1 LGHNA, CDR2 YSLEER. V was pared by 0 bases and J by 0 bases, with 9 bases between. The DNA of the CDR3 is TGCGCCAGCAGCCAAGAAAGTCGGCGCTCCTACGAGCAGTACTTC. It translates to CASSQESRRSYEQYF.